This TCR beta chain was identified in a study of T cell changes during pregnancy in multiple sclerosis. Trimming at V came to 3 bases and at J to 1 base, leaving 4 bases not matched to a gene. Germline CDR1 reads SGHTA; CDR2 reads FQGTGA. CDR3 length equals 16 residues. The data were produced by immunoSEQ multiplex PCR, yet TCRdb's version contains in-frame clones alone and is incomplete. The data contain under 60,000 clones, roughly 92% of them singletons. The clonotype comes from a female donor in good health, enrolled as a control in a pregnancy study. The sample consisted of CD4+ T cells from peripheral blood mononuclear cells, taken in the second trimester of pregnancy. The chain couples TRBV7-3 to TRBJ2-1; 9 bases line up with TRBD2. CDR3 sequence (DNA): TGTGCCAGCAGCTTCGGCGGGGGGGCTTCCTACAATGAGCAGTTCTTC. Encoded protein: CASSFGGGASYNEQFF.